The 18 T cell receptor beta chains listed next were all sequenced from one sample in a study of beta chain features in type 1 diabetes. Antigen specificity for these receptors is unknown. The authors reverse transcribed all of the isolated RNA, so sequencing captured expressed TCRB transcripts. TCRdb's table, derived via immunoSEQ multiplex PCR, lists solely in-frame clones and lacks some. The sample shows under 300,000 clones, 11% of them seen only once. Study-wide findings and caveats: Among patients with Type 1 diabetes, TCRB CDR3s were moderately but significantly shorter in every one of the four CD4+ subsets.

Input material: naive CD4+ T cells from blood. These receptors originate from a man aged 25-40 years with type 1 diabetes.

This clone has just a few counts. J is TRBJ2-5 and V is TRBV6-1; 15 positions match TRBD2. V shed 4 bases and J 4 bases; nucleotides not matched to a gene: 1. This CDR3 spans 15 amino acids. Germline CDR1 is MNHNS and CDR2 is SASEGT. CDR3 region: CASSAGLAGGETQYF. CDR3 bases: TGTGCCAGCAGTGCGGGACTAGCGGGGGGAGAGACCCAGTACTTC.

The V call is TRBV28, the J call TRBJ1-1; the match to TRBD1 covers 7 bases. With V trimmed by 5 bases and J by 8 bases, 2 bases remained unmatched. This CDR3 is 11 amino acids long. Per the germline V gene, CDR1 is MDHEN and CDR2 is SYDVKM. The CDR3 loop reads CASSRDSEAFF. CDR3 in DNA: TGTGCCAGCAGTCGGGACAGCGAAGCTTTCTTT.

The J gene is TRBJ2-7, the V gene TRBV18; TRBD1 matches 8 bases. Unmatched junction bases numbered 1, after V lost 4 bases and J lost 5 bases. This CDR3 has 12 residues. CDR1 is KGHSH, CDR2 LQKENI, per germline. CDR3 nucleotide sequence: TGTGCCAGCTCACAGGACAGGGACGAGCAGTACTTC. Its protein product is CASSQDRDEQYF.

There are a few counts of this clone. The chain combines TRBV23-1 with TRBJ1-2, with a tentative D call TRBD1 (5 bases). TRBV23-1 is given ORF status, its function remaining uncertain. V lost 2 bases, J lost 0 bases, and 13 bases lay in between. There are 16 residues in the CDR3. The CDR3 loop is CASSQTLGRANYGYTF. CDR3 in DNA: TGCGCCAGCAGTCAAACTTTGGGCAGGGCTAACTATGGCTACACCTTC.

This clone was picked up a small number of times. The rearrangement joins TRBV28 to TRBJ1-2; no definite D call. Deletions cut 5 bases from V and 2 bases from J, with 9 bases between. Per the germline V gene, CDR1 is MDHEN and CDR2 is SYDVKM. The CDR3 is made up of 13 amino acids. The DNA for the CDR3 is TGTGCCAGCAGTCCCCAGTACAACTATGGCTACACCTTC. Residues: CASSPQYNYGYTF.

The V and J genes are TRBV15 and TRBJ1-2; no reliable D call. This CDR3 comprises 14 residues. Trimming shortened V by 0 bases and J by 3 bases, and 8 bases separated the two germline ends. Germline V lookup: CDR1 LNHNV, CDR2 YYDKDF (reference sequence). CDR3 sequence: CATSRDGPYYGYTF. For the CDR3, the DNA is TGTGCCACCAGCAGAGATGGGCCTTACTATGGCTACACCTTC.

This clone came up a few times. The chain recombines TRBV30 with TRBJ2-5, with 7 bases matching TRBD1. V was clipped by 0 bases and J by 4 bases; unmatched bases: 11. Germline CDR1 GTSNPN, CDR2 SVGIG (reference sequence). The CDR3 runs 16 residues. The CDR3 protein is CAWSVGAGGVGETQYF. The CDR3 coding sequence is TGTGCCTGGAGTGTTGGGGCAGGGGGTGTCGGAGAGACCCAGTACTTC.

The chain has TRBV6-6 and TRBJ1-5; 10 nucleotides line up with TRBD1. Germline values: CDR1 MNHNY, CDR2 SVGAGI (reference sequence). The V segment lost 7 bases and the J segment 5 bases; nucleotides outside the gene matches: 2. CDR3 length: 13 residues. CDR3 region: CASIGTGDQPQHF. The CDR3 nucleotides read TGTGCCAGCATTGGGACAGGGGATCAGCCCCAGCATTTT.

The V and J genes are TRBV5-4 and TRBJ1-4; D gene uncertain. The CDR3 totals 15 residues. Germline V gene data show CDR1 as SGHNT and CDR2 as YYREEE (reference sequence). Trimming pared 4 bases from V and 5 bases from J, leaving 15 bases between. The CDR3 DNA reads TGTGCCAGCAGCGCCAGCCGGGTCTCAAATGAAAAACTGTTTTTT. Residues: CASSASRVSNEKLFF.

The chain joins TRBV4-2 to TRBJ2-1; 10 bases align to TRBD2. The CDR3 is 17 amino acids. Trimming removed 3 bases from V and 6 bases from J; junction bases left unmatched: 11. Germline CDR1 LGHNA, CDR2 YNFKEQ. Written as DNA, the CDR3 is TGTGCCAGCAGCCAGGATTCTGGACAGCGGGGGGGCAATGAGCAGTTCTTC. Translated, it gives CASSQDSGQRGGNEQFF.

This chain joins TRBV10-3 and TRBJ1-6; possible D gene TRBD1, 5 bases. CDR1 ENHRY and CDR2 SYGVKD come from the germline V gene. V lost 10 bases, J lost 9 bases, and 16 bases lay in between. The CDR3 is 13 residues long. CDR3: CATGRDFSSPLHF. CDR3 sequence (DNA): TGTGCCACCGGGCGGGACTTTTCTTCACCCCTCCACTTT.

This chain links TRBV11-1 with TRBJ1-6; 7 bases are shared with TRBD1. Germline V CDR1 and CDR2: SGHAT, FQDESV (reference sequence). The junction had 4 bases not matched to a gene; V was cut back by 5 bases and J by 9 bases. The length of the CDR3 is 13 residues. The CDR3 DNA sequence: TGTGCCAGCAGCGAACAGGGGATTTCACCCCTCCACTTT. It yields the protein CASSEQGISPLHF.

V usage is TRBV5-4 and J usage is TRBJ2-7; TRBD2 matches at 8 bases. The CDR3 runs to 15 residues. Germline V CDR1 and CDR2: SGHNT, YYREEE (reference sequence). Losses at the gene ends were 0 bases for V and 6 bases for J; bases not matched to a gene: 8. Here the CDR3 reads CASSLVPAGEIEQYF. Here the CDR3 DNA reads TGTGCCAGCAGCTTGGTGCCAGCGGGGGAGATCGAGCAGTACTTC.

There are a few counts of this clone. The V call is TRBV2, the J call TRBJ2-7; D is possibly TRBD1 (6 bases). Deletions cut 7 bases from V and 2 bases from J, with 12 bases between. Germline CDR1 SNHLY, CDR2 FYNNEI. The CDR3 has 13 residues. Here the CDR3 reads CASKPTGTYEQYF. As DNA, the CDR3 is TGTGCCAGCAAACCTACAGGGACCTACGAGCAGTACTTC.

This clone was seen a handful of times. V usage is TRBV29-1 and J usage is TRBJ2-3; 7 bases line up with TRBD1. Germline assignment: CDR1 SQVTM and CDR2 ANQGSEA. J was trimmed by 4 bases and V by 7 bases; bases with no gene match: 5. The CDR3 runs 12 residues. CDR3 sequence (DNA): TGCAGCGCCGTAGGGGGCGCAGATACGCAGTATTTT. It codes for CSAVGGADTQYF.

This chain uses TRBV6-1 with TRBJ2-1, with TRBD2 matching 7 bases. J was trimmed by 3 bases and V by 7 bases; bases with no gene match: 9. Germline V lookup: CDR1 MNHNS, CDR2 SASEGT. The CDR3 runs to 15 residues. DNA for the CDR3: TGTGCCAGCAAAGCCATAGCGGGTCGCTACAATGAGCAGTTCTTC. This sequence encodes CASKAIAGRYNEQFF.

V and J are TRBV11-2 and TRBJ2-1, with TRBD1 identical over 8 bases. The CDR3 runs 14 residues. The V segment lost 6 bases and the J segment 9 bases; nucleotides outside the gene matches: 10. Germline V lookup: CDR1 SGHAT, CDR2 FQNNGV. CDR3 nucleotide sequence: TGTGCCAGCAGAATGGACAGGGAAACGCTTGAGCAGTTCTTC. It is translated as CASRMDRETLEQFF.

This clone was detected a few times. This sequence joins TRBV6-6 and TRBJ2-2; 10 bases map to TRBD2. V lost 6 bases to trimming and J lost 1 base; unmatched junction nucleotides: 2. The CDR3 is 15 residues long. CDR1 and CDR2 from the germline V gene are MNHNY and SVGAGI (reference sequence). The DNA of the CDR3 is TGTGCCAGCAGCGGACTAGCGGTGAACACCGGGGAGCTGTTTTTT. Its protein is CASSGLAVNTGELFF.